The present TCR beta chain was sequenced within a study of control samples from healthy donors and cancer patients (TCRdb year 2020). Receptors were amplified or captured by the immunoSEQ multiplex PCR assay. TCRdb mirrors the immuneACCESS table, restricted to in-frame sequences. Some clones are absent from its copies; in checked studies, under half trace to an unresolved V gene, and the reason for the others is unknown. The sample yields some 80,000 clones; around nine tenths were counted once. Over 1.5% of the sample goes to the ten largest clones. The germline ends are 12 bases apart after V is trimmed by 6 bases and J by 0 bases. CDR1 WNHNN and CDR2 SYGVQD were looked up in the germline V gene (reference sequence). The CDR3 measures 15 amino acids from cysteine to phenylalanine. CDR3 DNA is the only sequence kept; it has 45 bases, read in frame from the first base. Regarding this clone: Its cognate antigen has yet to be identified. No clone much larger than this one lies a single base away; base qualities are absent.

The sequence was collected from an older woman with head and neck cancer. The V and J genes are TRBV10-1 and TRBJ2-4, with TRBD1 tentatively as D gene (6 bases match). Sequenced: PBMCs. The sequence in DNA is TGCGCCAGCAGCAGGACAGTACTAGCCAAAAACATTCAGTACTTC. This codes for CASSRTVLAKNIQYF.